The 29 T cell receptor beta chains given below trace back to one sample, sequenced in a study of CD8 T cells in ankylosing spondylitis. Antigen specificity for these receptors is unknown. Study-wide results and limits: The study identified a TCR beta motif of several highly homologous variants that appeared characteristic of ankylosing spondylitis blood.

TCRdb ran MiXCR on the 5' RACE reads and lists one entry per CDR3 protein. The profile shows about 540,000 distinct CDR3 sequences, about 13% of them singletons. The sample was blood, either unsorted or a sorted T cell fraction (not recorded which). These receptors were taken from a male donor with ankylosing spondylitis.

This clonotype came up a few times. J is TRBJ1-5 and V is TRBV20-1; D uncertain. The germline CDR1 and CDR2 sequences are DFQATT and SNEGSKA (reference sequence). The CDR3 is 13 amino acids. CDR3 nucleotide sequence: TGCAGCCTAGGAGAGGGTAGCAATCAGCCCCAGCATTTT. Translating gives CSLGEGSNQPQHF.

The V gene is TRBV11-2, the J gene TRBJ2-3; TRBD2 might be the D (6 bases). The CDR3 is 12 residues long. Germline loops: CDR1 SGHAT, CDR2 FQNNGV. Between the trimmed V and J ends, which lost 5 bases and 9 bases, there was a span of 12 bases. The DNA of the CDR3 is TGTGCCAGCAGCACGACTAGTCGAACGCAGTATTTT. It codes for CASSTTSRTQYF.

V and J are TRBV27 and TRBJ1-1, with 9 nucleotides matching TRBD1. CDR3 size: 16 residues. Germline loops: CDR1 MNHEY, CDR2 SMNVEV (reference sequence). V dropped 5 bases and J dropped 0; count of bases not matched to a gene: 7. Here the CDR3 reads CASSDRGLGMNTEAFF. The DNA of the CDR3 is TGTGCCAGCAGTGACAGGGGGTTAGGGATGAACACTGAAGCTTTCTTT.

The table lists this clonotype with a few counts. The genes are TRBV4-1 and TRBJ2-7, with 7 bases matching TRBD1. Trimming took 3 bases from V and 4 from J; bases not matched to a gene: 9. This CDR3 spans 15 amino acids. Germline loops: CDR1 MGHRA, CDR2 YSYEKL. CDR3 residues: CASSHPQGVGYEQYF. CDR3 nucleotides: TGCGCCAGCAGCCATCCCCAGGGGGTCGGGTACGAGCAGTACTTC.

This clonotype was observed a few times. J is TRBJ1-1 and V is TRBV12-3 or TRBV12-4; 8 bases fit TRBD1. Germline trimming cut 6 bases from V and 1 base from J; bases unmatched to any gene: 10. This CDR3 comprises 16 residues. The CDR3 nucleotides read TGTGCCAGCAGCTCTAGGGGAGGGACAGGGAACACTGAAGCTTTCTTT. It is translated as CASSSRGGTGNTEAFF.

The CDR3 reads CSVEAPASGMGPDTQYF. CDR3 coding DNA: TGCAGCGTTGAAGCCCCTGCTTCAGGGATGGGCCCAGATACGCAGTATTTT. This chain joins TRBV29-1 and TRBJ2-3; perhaps TRBD1 as D (5 bases). Deletions cut 1 base from V and 4 bases from J, with 21 bases between. This CDR3 comprises 17 residues. CDR1 and CDR2 from the germline V gene are SQVTM and ANQGSEA.

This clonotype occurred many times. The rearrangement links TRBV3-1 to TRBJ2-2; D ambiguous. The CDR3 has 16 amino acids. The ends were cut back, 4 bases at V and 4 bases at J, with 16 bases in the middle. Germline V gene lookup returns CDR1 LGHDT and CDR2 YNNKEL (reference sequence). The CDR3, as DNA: TGTGCCAGCAGCCCTTATCGTTCACTGTCCACCGGGGAGCTGTTTTTT. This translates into CASSPYRSLSTGELFF.

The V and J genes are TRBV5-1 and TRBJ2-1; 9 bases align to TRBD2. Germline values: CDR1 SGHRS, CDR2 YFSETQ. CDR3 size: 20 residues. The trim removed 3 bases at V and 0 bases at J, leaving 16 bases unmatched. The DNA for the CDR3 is TGCGCCAGCAGCTCCCTAATGCTAGCGGGGAGTCTCCGCTCCTACAATGAGCAGTTCTTC. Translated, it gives CASSSLMLAGSLRSYNEQFF.

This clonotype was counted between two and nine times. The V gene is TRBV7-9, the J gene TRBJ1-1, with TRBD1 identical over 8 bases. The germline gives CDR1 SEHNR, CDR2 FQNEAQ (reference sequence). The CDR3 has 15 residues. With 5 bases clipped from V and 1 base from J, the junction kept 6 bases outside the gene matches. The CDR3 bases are TGTGCCAGCAGCCCCTCCGGGACAGGGAACACTGAAGCTTTCTTT. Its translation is CASSPSGTGNTEAFF.

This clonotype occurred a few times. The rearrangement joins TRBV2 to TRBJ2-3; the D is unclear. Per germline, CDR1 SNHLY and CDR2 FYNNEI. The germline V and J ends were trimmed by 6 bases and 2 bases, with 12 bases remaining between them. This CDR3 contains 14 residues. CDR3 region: CASRKVPNTDTQYF. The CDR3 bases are TGTGCCAGCAGGAAGGTCCCCAACACAGATACGCAGTATTTT.

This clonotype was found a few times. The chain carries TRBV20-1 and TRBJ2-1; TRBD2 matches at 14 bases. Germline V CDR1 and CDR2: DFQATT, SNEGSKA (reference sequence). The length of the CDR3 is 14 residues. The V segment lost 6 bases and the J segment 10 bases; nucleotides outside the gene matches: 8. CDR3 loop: CSAMTSGRAGEQFF. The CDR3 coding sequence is TGCAGTGCCATGACTAGCGGGAGGGCCGGGGAGCAGTTCTTC.

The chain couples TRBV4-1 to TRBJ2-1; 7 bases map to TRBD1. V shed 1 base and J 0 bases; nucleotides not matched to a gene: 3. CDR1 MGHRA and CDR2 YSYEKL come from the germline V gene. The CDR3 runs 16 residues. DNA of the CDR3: TGCGCCAGCAGCCAAGCGGGGACAGCCTCCTACAATGAGCAGTTCTTC. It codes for CASSQAGTASYNEQFF.

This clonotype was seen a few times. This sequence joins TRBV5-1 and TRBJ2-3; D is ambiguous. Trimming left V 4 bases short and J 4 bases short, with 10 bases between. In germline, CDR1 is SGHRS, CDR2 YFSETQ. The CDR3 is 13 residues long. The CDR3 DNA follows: TGCGCCAGCAGCGAAGACATGTCAGATACGCAGTATTTT. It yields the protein CASSEDMSDTQYF.

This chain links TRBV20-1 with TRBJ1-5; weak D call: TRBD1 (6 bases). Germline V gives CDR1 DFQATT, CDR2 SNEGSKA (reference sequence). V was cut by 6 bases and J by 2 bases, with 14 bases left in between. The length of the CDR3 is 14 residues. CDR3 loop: CSALRGLGNQPQHF. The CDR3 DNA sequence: TGCAGTGCCCTACGGGGGCTCGGCAATCAGCCCCAGCATTTT.

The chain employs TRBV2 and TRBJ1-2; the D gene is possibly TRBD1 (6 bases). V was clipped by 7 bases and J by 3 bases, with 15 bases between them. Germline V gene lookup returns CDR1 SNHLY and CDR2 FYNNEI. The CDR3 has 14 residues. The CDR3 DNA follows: TGTGCCAGCAACGAACAGGGCCCGGACTATGGCTACACCTTC. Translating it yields CASNEQGPDYGYTF.

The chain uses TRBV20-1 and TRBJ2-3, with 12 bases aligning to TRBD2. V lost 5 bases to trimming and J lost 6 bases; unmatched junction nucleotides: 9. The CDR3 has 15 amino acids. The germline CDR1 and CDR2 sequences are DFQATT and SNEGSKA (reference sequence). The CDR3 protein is CSAPGLAGPWDTQYF. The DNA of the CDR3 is TGCAGTGCTCCGGGACTAGCGGGCCCGTGGGATACGCAGTATTTT.

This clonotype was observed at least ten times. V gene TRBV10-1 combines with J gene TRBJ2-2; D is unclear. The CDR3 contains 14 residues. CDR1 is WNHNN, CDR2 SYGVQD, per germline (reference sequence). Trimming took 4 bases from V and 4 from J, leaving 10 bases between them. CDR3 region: CASSGAIITGELFF. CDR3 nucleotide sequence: TGCGCCAGCAGTGGGGCGATTATCACCGGGGAGCTGTTTTTT.

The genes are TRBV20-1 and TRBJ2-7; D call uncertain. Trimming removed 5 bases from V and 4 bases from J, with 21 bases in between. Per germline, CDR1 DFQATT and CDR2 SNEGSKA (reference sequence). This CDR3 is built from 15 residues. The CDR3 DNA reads TGCAGTGCTCCCCGGGCAAATCGGGTCATGTACGAGCAGTACTTC. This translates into CSAPRANRVMYEQYF.

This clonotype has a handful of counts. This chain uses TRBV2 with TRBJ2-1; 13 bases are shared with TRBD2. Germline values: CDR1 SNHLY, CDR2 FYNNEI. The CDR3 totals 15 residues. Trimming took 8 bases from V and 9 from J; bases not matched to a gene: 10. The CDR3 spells CASRLAGGTWAEQFF. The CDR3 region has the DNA TGTGCCAGCCGACTAGCGGGAGGTACTTGGGCTGAGCAGTTCTTC.

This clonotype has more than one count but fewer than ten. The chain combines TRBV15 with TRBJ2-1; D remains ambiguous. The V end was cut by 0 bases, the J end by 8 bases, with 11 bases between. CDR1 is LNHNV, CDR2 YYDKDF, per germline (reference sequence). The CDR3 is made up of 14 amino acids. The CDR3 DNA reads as TGTGCCACCAGCAGAGATGGGCAGGTCGATGAGCAGTTCTTC. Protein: CATSRDGQVDEQFF.

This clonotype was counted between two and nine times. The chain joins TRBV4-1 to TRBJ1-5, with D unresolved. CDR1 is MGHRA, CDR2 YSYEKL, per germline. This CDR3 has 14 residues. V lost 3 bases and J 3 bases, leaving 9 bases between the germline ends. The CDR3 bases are TGCGCCAGCAGCCACCCACAGCACAATCAGCCCCAGCATTTT. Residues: CASSHPQHNQPQHF.

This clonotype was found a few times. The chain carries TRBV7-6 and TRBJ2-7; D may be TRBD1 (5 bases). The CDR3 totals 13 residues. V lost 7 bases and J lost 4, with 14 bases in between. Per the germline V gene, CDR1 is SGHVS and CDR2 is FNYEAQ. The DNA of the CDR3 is TGTGCCAGCACCCCTTGGGGCCCATACGAGCAGTACTTC. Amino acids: CASTPWGPYEQYF.

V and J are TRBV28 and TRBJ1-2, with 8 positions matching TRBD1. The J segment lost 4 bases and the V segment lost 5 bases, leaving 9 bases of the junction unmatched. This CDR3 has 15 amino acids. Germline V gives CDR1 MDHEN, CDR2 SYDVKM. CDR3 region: CASSAAGQALYGYTF. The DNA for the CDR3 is TGTGCCAGCAGTGCCGCGGGACAGGCGCTCTATGGCTACACCTTC.

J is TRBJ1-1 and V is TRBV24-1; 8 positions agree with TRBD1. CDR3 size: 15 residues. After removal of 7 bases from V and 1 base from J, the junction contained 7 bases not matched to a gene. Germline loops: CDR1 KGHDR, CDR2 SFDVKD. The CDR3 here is CATSPGTGPNTEAFF. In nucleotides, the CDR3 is TGTGCCACCAGCCCCGGGACAGGACCGAACACTGAAGCTTTCTTT.

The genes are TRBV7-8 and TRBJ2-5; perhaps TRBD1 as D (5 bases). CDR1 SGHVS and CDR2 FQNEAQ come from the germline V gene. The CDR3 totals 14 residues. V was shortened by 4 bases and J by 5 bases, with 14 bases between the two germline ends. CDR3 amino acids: CASSSAQGKETQYF. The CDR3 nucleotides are TGTGCCAGCAGCTCAGCCCAGGGAAAGGAGACCCAGTACTTC.

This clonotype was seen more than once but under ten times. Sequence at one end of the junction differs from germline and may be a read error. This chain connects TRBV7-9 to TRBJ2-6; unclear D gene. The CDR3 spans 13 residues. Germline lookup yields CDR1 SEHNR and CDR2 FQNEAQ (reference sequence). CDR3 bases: TGTGCAAGCATCCCCTCTGGGGCCAACGTCCTGACTTTC. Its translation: CASIPSGANVLTF.

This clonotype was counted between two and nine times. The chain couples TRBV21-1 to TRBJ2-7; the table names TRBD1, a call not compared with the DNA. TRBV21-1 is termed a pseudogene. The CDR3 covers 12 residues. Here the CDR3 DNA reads TGTGCCAGCAGCATTGGGGGATGCGAGCAGTACGTC. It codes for CASSIGGCEQYV.

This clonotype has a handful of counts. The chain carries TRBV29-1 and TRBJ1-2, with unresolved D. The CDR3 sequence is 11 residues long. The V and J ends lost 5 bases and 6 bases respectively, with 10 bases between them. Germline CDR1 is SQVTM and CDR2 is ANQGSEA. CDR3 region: CSVRTENGYTF. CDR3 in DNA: TGCAGCGTTAGGACTGAGAATGGCTACACCTTC.

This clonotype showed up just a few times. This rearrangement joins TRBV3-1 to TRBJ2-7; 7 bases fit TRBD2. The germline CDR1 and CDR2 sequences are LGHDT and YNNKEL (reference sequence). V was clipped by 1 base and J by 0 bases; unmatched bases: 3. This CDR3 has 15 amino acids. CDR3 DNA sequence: TGTGCCAGCAGCCAAGGCCCTAGCGGCTCCTACGAGCAGTACGTC. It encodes CASSQGPSGSYEQYV.